The 30 T cell receptor beta chains given below trace back to one sample, sequenced in a study of T cells in Graves' hyperthyroidism and ophthalmopathy (dated by TCRdb to between 2018 and 2021). The library was produced with multiplex PCR. Sequencing was carried out with an Illumina HiSeq 2000. The TCR beta CDR3 regions were amplified from the RNA transcripts. The TCR CDR3 was subjected to a first round of RT-PCR using the HTBI primer set and the Qiagen OneStep RT-PCR kit. The raw public reads went through TCRdb reprocessing: fastp at Q25, MiXCR clone calling, in-frame beta chains kept. Each CDR3 protein gets just one entry, which takes the most common genes and DNA from the rows behind it. The sample data list about 400,000 distinct CDR3 sequences, and about 15% of these were observed just once. The ten top clones hold around 14% of the sample. Sequencing used blood. The receptors here all came from a man in his late teens or twenties with Graves' ophthalmopathy.

This clonotype has at least ten counts. V and J are TRBV27 and TRBJ2-7; 9 bases align to TRBD1. With 3 bases clipped from V and 4 bases from J, the junction kept 7 bases outside the gene matches. The CDR3 is 15 residues long. Germline CDR1 reads MNHEY; CDR2 reads SMNVEV (reference sequence). In nucleotides, the CDR3 is TGTGCCAGCAGTTTCGATGGGACAGGGTGGTACGAGCAGTACTTC. This codes for CASSFDGTGWYEQYF.

Ten or more counts support this clonotype. CDR3 DNA: TGTGCCAGCAGCGAGCGGGAGAGCTCCTACGAGCAGTACTTC. It encodes CASSERESSYEQYF. The chain couples TRBV5-5 to TRBJ2-7; 8 bases line up with TRBD2. Germline V lookup: CDR1 SGHKS, CDR2 YYEKEE (reference sequence). The CDR3 totals 14 residues. V was pared by 4 bases and J by 0 bases, with 3 bases of the junction left unmatched.

This clonotype has at least ten counts. V and J are TRBV7-2 and TRBJ2-5; 8 bases align to TRBD2. Germline assignment: CDR1 SGHTA and CDR2 FQGNSA. Trimming cost V 7 bases and J 4 bases; bases outside gene matches: 8. The CDR3 totals 14 residues. The CDR3 reads CASIAPGGGETQYF. CDR3 nucleotide sequence: TGTGCCAGCATCGCGCCGGGGGGGGGAGAGACCCAGTACTTC.

The V gene is TRBV12-3 or TRBV12-4, the J gene TRBJ2-1; possible D gene TRBD1, 6 bases. TRBJ2-7 matches the DNA end more closely, so the J call is doubtful. The CDR3 length is 14 residues. The CDR3 is CASGRQVDINEQYF. In DNA, the CDR3 is TGTGCCAGCGGTAGACAGGTCGACATCAATGAGCAGTACTTC.

This clonotype was found many times. The chain couples TRBV11-3 to TRBJ2-5; 8 nucleotides agree with TRBD2. Germline assignment: CDR1 SGHNT and CDR2 YENEEA. V dropped 1 base and J dropped 4; count of bases not matched to a gene: 8. There are 16 residues in the CDR3. CDR3 residues: CASSLGGLANRETQYF. The DNA for the CDR3 is TGTGCCAGCAGCTTAGGCGGACTAGCCAACCGAGAGACCCAGTACTTC.

This clonotype was seen at least ten times. The rearrangement links TRBV4-1 to TRBJ1-5, with D perhaps matching TRBD1 (5 bases). V was pared by 3 bases and J by 2 bases, with 14 bases between. The germline gives CDR1 MGHRA, CDR2 YSYEKL. The CDR3 is 16 amino acids. The CDR3 region is CASSHGTGLGNQPQHF. CDR3 DNA: TGCGCCAGCAGCCACGGGACGGGCCTGGGCAATCAGCCCCAGCATTTT.

This clonotype was counted at least ten times. This chain links TRBV5-1 with TRBJ2-1, with D unresolved. The CDR3 is made up of 16 amino acids. V lost 0 bases, J lost 7 bases, and 17 bases lay in between. Germline assignment: CDR1 SGHRS and CDR2 YFSETQ. As DNA, the CDR3 is TGCGCCAGCAGCTTGGCGGCAGGCCAAGGGTTGAATGAGCAGTTCTTC. It yields the protein CASSLAAGQGLNEQFF.

Comment on this clonotype: Germline and junction disagree at one end, which may indicate a read error. The J gene is TRBJ2-7, the V gene TRBV11-1, with D possibly TRBD2 on 6 matching bases. This CDR3 is built from 16 residues. The germline V gene encodes CDR1 SGHAT and CDR2 FQDESV (reference sequence). CDR3 DNA sequence: TGTGCCAGCAGCTTAGGGGAGGAACTCCTTACCTACAAGCAGTACTTC. Encoded protein: CASSLGEELLTYKQYF.

This clonotype has a count of ten or more. CDR3 DNA sequence: TGTGCCAGCAGCCCTAAAGACAGGTTTGATCAGCCCCAGCATTTT. This translates into CASSPKDRFDQPQHF. The chain employs TRBV27 and TRBJ1-5; D might be TRBD1 (6 bases). V lost 6 bases and J 5 bases, leaving 17 bases between the germline ends. CDR1 MNHEY and CDR2 SMNVEV come from the germline V gene (reference sequence). The CDR3 has 15 amino acids.

There are many counts of this clonotype. The chain uses TRBV11-3 and TRBJ1-2; no firm D call. Germline V gene sequence: CDR1 SGHNT, CDR2 YENEEA. V was trimmed by 5 bases and J by 0 bases, leaving 16 bases between them. The CDR3 length is 16 residues. The DNA for the CDR3 is TGTGCCAGCAGCCCGCATGGGTTCGGGCCTAACTATGGCTACACCTTC. Translating it yields CASSPHGFGPNYGYTF.

This clonotype was counted many times. The V gene is TRBV29-1, the J gene TRBJ2-5; no clear D. The V and J ends lost 4 bases and 0 bases respectively, with 6 bases between them. The CDR3 is 12 amino acids. Germline values: CDR1 SQVTM, CDR2 ANQGSEA. The CDR3 region is CSVGSDQETQYF. CDR3 in DNA: TGCAGCGTTGGGAGCGACCAAGAGACCCAGTACTTC.

The V and J genes are TRBV2 and TRBJ2-5, with 9 bases identical to TRBD2. V shed 6 bases, J shed 3 bases, and the junction held 8 bases outside the gene matches. The germline CDR1 and CDR2 sequences are SNHLY and FYNNEI. The CDR3 loop spans 15 amino acids. CDR3 nucleotide sequence: TGTGCCAGCAGCGCGGGGGGGCCGGTTGAAGAGACCCAGTACTTC. Its translation: CASSAGGPVEETQYF.

This clonotype was recorded at least ten times. In DNA, the CDR3 is TGCGCCAGCAGCCCACGGTCAATTCGCGGGGGGGCCAACGTCCTGACTTTC. This gives the protein CASSPRSIRGGANVLTF. The chain carries TRBV5-1 and TRBJ2-6, with a possible D match to TRBD2 (5 bases). The CDR3 is made up of 17 amino acids. Germline CDR1 and CDR2: SGHRS and YFSETQ. V gave up 4 bases and J gave up 4 bases, with 18 bases separating them.

In its sample, this clonotype was seen many times. V is TRBV3-1 and J is TRBJ2-1, with 7 positions matching TRBD2. This CDR3 is 14 amino acids long. CDR1 and CDR2 (germline): LGHDT, YNNKEL (reference sequence). The trim removed 1 base at V and 12 bases at J, leaving 9 bases unmatched. The DNA of the CDR3 is TGTGCCAGCAGCCAAGTACCTCTAAGCGGGGCGCAGTTCTTC. It is translated as CASSQVPLSGAQFF.

This clonotype was recorded many times. This rearrangement joins TRBV5-1 to TRBJ1-2, with no clear D. With 4 bases removed from V and 6 bases from J, the gap between germline ends came to 13 bases. CDR1 and CDR2 from the germline V gene are SGHRS and YFSETQ. This CDR3 comprises 13 residues. CDR3 region: CASSPWTLDGYTF. CDR3 nucleotides: TGCGCCAGCAGCCCCTGGACCCTAGATGGCTACACCTTC.

This clonotype was seen more than once but under ten times. The chain employs TRBV6-1 and TRBJ2-3; D is undetermined. Trimming cost V 6 bases and J 3 bases, with 16 bases left between them. The germline gives CDR1 MNHNS, CDR2 SASEGT. The CDR3 covers 15 residues. The CDR3 sequence: CASSLGGVGTDTQYF. CDR3 DNA sequence: TGTGCCAGCAGCCTCGGTGGGGTTGGAACAGATACGCAGTATTTT.

This clonotype occurred a few times. This chain connects TRBV4-1 to TRBJ1-5; possible D gene TRBD1, 5 bases. The V gene's germline CDR1 is MGHRA and CDR2 YSYEKL. V gave up 4 bases and J gave up 4 bases, with 20 bases separating them. CDR3 length: 17 amino acids. The CDR3 protein is CASSLYPRDDQNQPQHF. DNA of the CDR3: TGCGCCAGCAGCCTATACCCCCGGGACGACCAGAATCAGCCCCAGCATTTT.

About this clonotype: At one end, the junction sequence differs from germline, possibly due to a read error. This sequence joins TRBV12-3 or TRBV12-4 and TRBJ2-2; weak D call: TRBD1 (6 bases). The CDR3 contains 16 residues. The CDR3 reads CASSLVGTTNTGELSF. The CDR3 coding sequence is TGTGCCAGCAGTTTAGTGGGGACAACGAACACCGGGGAGCTGTCTTTT.

This clonotype has ten or more counts. The chain joins TRBV2 to TRBJ2-7; weak D call: TRBD2 (7 bases). The ends were cut back, 6 bases at V and 7 bases at J, with 13 bases in the middle. The V gene's germline CDR1 is SNHLY and CDR2 FYNNEI. The CDR3 is 12 residues long. The CDR3 reads CASSQGGGEQYF. The CDR3 coding sequence is TGTGCCAGCAGCCAAGGGGGAGGGGAGCAGTACTTC.

CDR3 in DNA: TGCAGCGTATCGGGACTAGCGGGGTACAATGAGCAGTTCTTC. Its translation is CSVSGLAGYNEQFF. The chain couples TRBV29-1 to TRBJ2-1; 13 positions agree with TRBD2. Germline V gene data show CDR1 as SQVTM and CDR2 as ANQGSEA. Trimming took 6 bases from V and 4 from J; bases not matched to a gene: 3. This CDR3 comprises 14 residues.

The chain couples TRBV11-3 to TRBJ2-2; 10 nucleotides agree with TRBD2. The CDR3 spans 17 residues. Germline V CDR1 and CDR2: SGHNT, YENEEA. Trimming removed 1 base from V and 2 bases from J; junction bases left unmatched: 4. The chain's CDR3 is CASSLVSSGSNTGELFF. The CDR3 nucleotides are TGTGCCAGCAGCTTAGTTTCTAGCGGGAGTAACACCGGGGAGCTGTTTTTT.

This clonotype has just a few counts. The chain uses TRBV4-1 and TRBJ1-5; D call uncertain. The CDR3 extends over 14 amino acids. The V and J ends lost 2 bases and 5 bases respectively, with 10 bases between them. Germline V gene data show CDR1 as MGHRA and CDR2 as YSYEKL. CDR3 residues: CASSQTEIDQPQHF. CDR3 DNA sequence: TGCGCCAGCAGCCAAACAGAGATAGATCAGCCCCAGCATTTT.

The table lists this clonotype with many counts. The rearrangement links TRBV12-3 or TRBV12-4 to TRBJ1-2; no clear D. The CDR3 has 15 amino acids. V lost 6 bases to trimming and J lost 0 bases, with 14 bases between them. The CDR3 sequence is CASSRPGIANYGYTF. The CDR3 nucleotides read TGTGCCAGCAGCCGCCCGGGGATAGCTAACTATGGCTACACCTTC.

Ten or more counts support this clonotype. The chain carries TRBV7-8 and TRBJ2-2, with 13 positions matching TRBD2. There are 17 residues in the CDR3. Germline trimming cut 5 bases from V and 2 bases from J; bases unmatched to any gene: 5. CDR1 and CDR2 from the germline V gene are SGHVS and FQNEAQ. CDR3 nucleotides: TGTGCCAGCAGCAGCGGGACTAGCGGGGTAAACACCGGGGAGCTGTTTTTT. Translated, it gives CASSSGTSGVNTGELFF.

Many counts were recorded for this clonotype. The CDR3 DNA reads TGTGCCAGCAGCCAAGTCACAGGGGGGGAAGCTTTCTTT. Translated: CASSQVTGGEAFF. The chain couples TRBV3-1 to TRBJ1-1; TRBD1 matches at 8 bases. With V trimmed by 1 base and J by 8 bases, 3 bases remained unmatched. Germline V gene lookup returns CDR1 LGHDT and CDR2 YNNKEL (reference sequence). The CDR3 contains 13 residues.

There are a few counts of this clonotype. The chain has TRBV27 and TRBJ2-3; D may be TRBD1 (6 bases). The CDR3 runs 16 residues. Deletions cut 8 bases from V and 2 bases from J, with 20 bases between. Germline-derived CDR1 and CDR2 are MNHEY and SMNVEV (reference sequence). The DNA for the CDR3 is TGTGCCAGCGGTGAAACAGGGACCCTCTCCACAGATACGCAGTATTTT. Its protein is CASGETGTLSTDTQYF.

The V call is TRBV13, the J call TRBJ1-5; 7 positions match TRBD1. V shed 5 bases and J 7 bases; nucleotides not matched to a gene: 8. The CDR3 runs 14 residues. Per the germline V gene, CDR1 is PRHDT and CDR2 is FYEKMQ (reference sequence). The CDR3: CASSPNRGGQPQHF. In nucleotides, the CDR3 is TGTGCCAGCAGCCCGAACAGGGGTGGCCAGCCCCAGCATTTT.

The V and J genes are TRBV18 and TRBJ1-5; D perhaps matches TRBD1 (6 bases). This CDR3 is 15 amino acids long. CDR1 and CDR2 (germline): KGHSH, LQKENI. Trimming took 5 bases from V and 7 from J, leaving 18 bases between them. CDR3 in DNA: TGTGCCAGCTCAACCCAGGAGGGGGTAGGGCAGCCCCAGCATTTT. Translated: CASSTQEGVGQPQHF. The entire variable domain, with the rest obtained from reference TRBV18 and TRBJ1-5, is as follows: NAGVMQNPRHLVRRRGQEARLRCSPMKGHSHVYWYRQLPEEGLKFMVYLQKENIIDESGMPKERFSAEFPKEGPSILRIQQVVRGDSAAYFCASSTQEGVGQPQHFGDGTRLSIL.

The rearrangement joins TRBV24-1 to TRBJ1-2, with no clear D. The ends were cut back, 3 bases at V and 9 bases at J, with 7 bases in the middle. The CDR3 has 11 residues. Germline CDR1 reads KGHDR; CDR2 reads SFDVKD. The CDR3 DNA follows: TGTGCCACCAGTGATGGAGTTAGCTACACCTTC. As protein: CATSDGVSYTF.

This clonotype was seen many times. The CDR3 DNA reads as TGTGCCACCAGTGATTTCGCGGGGGGTCCTTACAATGAGCAGTTCTTC. It translates to CATSDFAGGPYNEQFF. The genes are TRBV24-1 and TRBJ2-1; 8 nucleotides align to TRBD2. J was trimmed by 4 bases and V by 1 base; bases with no gene match: 5. The germline CDR1 and CDR2 sequences are KGHDR and SFDVKD. The CDR3 covers 16 residues.